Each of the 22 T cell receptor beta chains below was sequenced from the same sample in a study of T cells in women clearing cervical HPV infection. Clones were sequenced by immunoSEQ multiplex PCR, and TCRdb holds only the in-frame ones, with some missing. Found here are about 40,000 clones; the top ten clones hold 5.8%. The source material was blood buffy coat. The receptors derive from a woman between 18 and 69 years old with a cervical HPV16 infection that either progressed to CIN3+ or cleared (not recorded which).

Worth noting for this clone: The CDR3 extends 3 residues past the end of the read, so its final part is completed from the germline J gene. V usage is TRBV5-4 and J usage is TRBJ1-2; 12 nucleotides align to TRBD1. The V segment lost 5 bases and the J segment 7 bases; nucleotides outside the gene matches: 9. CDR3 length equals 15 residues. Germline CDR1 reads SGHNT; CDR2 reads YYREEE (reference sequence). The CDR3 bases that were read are TGTGCCAGCAGGGCCGGGACAGGGGGCAATCGTGGC. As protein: CASRAGTGGNRG. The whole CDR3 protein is CASRAGTGGNRGYTF.

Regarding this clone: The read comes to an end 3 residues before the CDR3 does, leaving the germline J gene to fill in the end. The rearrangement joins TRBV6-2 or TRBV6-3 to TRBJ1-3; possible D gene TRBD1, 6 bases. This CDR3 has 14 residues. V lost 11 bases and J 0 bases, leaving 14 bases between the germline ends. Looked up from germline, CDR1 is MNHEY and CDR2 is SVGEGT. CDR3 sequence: CASTTGSSGNTIYF. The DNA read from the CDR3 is TGTGCCTCCACGACAGGATCCTCTGGAAACACC.

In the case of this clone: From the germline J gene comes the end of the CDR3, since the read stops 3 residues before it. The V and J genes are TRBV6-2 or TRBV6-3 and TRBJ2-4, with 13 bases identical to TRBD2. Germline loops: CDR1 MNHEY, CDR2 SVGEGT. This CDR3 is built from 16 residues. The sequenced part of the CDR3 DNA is TGTGCCAGCAGTTACAAAAAACGACTAGCGGGAGGAGAT. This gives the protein CASSYKKRLAGGD. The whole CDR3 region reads CASSYKKRLAGGDQYF.

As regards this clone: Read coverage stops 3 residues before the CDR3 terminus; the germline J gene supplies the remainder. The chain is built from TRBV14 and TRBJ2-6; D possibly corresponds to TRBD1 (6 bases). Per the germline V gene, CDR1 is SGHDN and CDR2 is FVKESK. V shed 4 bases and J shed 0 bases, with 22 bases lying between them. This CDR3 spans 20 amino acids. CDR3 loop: CASSLQTGTPASSGANVLTF. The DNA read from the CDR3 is TGTGCCAGCAGCCTCCAAACCGGGACACCTGCTAGCTCTGGGGCCAACGTC.

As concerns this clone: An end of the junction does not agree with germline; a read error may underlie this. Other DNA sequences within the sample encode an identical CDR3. This CDR3 reads CASSEGVRAGNTIYF. The part of the CDR3 DNA that was read is TGTGCCAGCAGTGAAGGGGTTAGGGCTGGAAACACA. The J gene is TRBJ1-3, the V gene TRBV2; D remains ambiguous. Read coverage stops 3 residues before the CDR3 terminus; the germline J gene supplies the remainder. The CDR3 covers 15 residues. Germline CDR1 SNHLY, CDR2 FYNNEI. The full variable domain, completed using reference TRBV2 and TRBJ1-3, is EPEVTQTPSHQVTQMGQEVILRCVPISNHLYFYWYRQILGQKVEFLVSFYNNEISEKSEIFDDQFSVERPDGSNFTLKIRSTKLEDSAMYFCASSEGVRAGNTIYFGEGSWLTVV.

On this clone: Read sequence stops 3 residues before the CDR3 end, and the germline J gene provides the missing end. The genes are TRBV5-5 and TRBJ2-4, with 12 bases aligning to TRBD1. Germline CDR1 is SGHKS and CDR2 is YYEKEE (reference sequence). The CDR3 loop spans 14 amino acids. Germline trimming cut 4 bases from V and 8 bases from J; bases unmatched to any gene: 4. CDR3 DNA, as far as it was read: TGTGCCAGCAGCCGGGGACAGGGGGCGGACATT. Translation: CASSRGQGADI. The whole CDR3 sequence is CASSRGQGADIQYF.

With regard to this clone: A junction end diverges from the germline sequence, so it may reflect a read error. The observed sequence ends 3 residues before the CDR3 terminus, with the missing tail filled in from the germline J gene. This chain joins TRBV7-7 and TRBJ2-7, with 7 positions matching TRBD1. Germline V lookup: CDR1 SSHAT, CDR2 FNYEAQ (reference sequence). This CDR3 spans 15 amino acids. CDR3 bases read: TGTGCTAGCAGCTTAGCAGGGGGACAATCCTACGAG. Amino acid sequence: CASSLAGGQSYE. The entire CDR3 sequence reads CASSLAGGQSYEQYF.

The DNA read from the CDR3 is TGTGCCAGCAGCAAGAGCAGGGTTTTGACCGGGGAG. Translating it yields CASSKSRVLTGE. The CDR3 as a whole reads CASSKSRVLTGELFF. V and J are TRBV11-2 and TRBJ2-2; D is possibly TRBD1 (5 bases). With the read ending 3 residues before the CDR3 end, the germline J gene is used to fill in that end. Germline values: CDR1 SGHAT, CDR2 FQNNGV. The germline V and J ends were trimmed by 5 bases and 5 bases, with 15 bases remaining between them. The CDR3 runs to 15 residues.

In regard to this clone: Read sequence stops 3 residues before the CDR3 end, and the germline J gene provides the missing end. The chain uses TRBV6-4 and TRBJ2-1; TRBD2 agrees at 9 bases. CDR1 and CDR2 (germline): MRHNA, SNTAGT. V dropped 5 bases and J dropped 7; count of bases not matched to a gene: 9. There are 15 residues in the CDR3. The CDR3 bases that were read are TGTGCCAGCAGTCTCGGGCGGGAGGGCCAGAATGAG. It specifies CASSLGREGQNE. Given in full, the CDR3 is CASSLGREGQNEQFF.

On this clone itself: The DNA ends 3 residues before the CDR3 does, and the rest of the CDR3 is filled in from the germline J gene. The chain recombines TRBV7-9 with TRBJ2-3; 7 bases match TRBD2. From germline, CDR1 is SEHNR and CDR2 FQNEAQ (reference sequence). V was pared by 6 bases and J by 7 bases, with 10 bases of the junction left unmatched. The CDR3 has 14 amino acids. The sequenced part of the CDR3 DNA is TGTGCCAGCAGATCTAAGCGGGATCTGTATACG. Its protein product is CASRSKRDLYT. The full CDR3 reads CASRSKRDLYTQYF.

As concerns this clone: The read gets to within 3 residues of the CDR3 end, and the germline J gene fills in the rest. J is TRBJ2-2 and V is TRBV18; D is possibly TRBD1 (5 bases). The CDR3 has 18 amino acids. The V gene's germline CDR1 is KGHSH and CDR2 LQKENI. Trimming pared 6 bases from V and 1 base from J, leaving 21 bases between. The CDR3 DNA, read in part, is TGTGCCAGCTCGCTACTTAAGAAAACAGGCGGGAACACCGGGGAG. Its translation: CASSLLKKTGGNTGE. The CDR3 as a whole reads CASSLLKKTGGNTGELFF.

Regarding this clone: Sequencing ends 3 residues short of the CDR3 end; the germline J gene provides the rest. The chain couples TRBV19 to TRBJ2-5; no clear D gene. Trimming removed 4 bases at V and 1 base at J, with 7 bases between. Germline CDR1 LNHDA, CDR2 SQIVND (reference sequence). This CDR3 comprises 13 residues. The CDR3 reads CASSTQFQETQYF. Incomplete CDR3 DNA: TGTGCCAGTAGTACGCAGTTCCAAGAGACC.

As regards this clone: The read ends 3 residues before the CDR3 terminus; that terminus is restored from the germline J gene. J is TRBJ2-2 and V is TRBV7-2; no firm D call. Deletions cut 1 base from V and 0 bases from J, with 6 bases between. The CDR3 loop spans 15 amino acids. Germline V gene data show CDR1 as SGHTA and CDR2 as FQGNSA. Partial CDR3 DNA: TGTGCCAGCAGCTTAGGCCAGGCGAACACCGGGGAG. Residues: CASSLGQANTGE. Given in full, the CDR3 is CASSLGQANTGELFF.

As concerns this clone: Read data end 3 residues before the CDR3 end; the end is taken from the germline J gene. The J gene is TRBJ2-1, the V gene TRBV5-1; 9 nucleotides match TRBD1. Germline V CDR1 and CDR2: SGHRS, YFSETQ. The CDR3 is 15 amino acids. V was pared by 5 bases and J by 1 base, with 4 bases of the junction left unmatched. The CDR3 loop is CASSPGQGSYNEQFF. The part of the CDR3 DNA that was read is TGCGCCAGCAGTCCGGGACAGGGTTCCTACAATGAG.

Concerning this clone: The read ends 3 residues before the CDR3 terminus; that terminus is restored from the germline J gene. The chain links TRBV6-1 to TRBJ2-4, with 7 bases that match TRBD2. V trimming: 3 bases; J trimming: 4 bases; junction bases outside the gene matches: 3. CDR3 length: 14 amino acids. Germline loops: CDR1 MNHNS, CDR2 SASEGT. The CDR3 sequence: CASSDRDYKNIQYF. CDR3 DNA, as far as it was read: TGTGCCAGCAGTGACCGGGACTATAAAAACATT.

CDR3 DNA, as far as it was read: TGTGCCAGCAGCCGCGATTATAACTACAATGAG. Translation: CASSRDYNYNE. The entire CDR3 protein reads CASSRDYNYNEQFF. V gene TRBV5-4 combines with J gene TRBJ2-1; no clear D gene. Sequencing ends 3 residues short of the CDR3 end; the germline J gene provides the rest. V was clipped by 4 bases and J by 3 bases, with 11 bases between them. Germline CDR1 and CDR2: SGHNT and YYREEE (reference sequence). This CDR3 is 14 amino acids long.

CDR3 DNA (partial): TGTGCCAGTAGCCTGGGCTGGGATGAG. It translates to CASSLGWDE. The whole CDR3 reads CASSLGWDEQFF. The rearrangement uses TRBV19 and TRBJ2-1; D gene ambiguous. Coverage ceases 3 residues before the CDR3 finishes, and the germline J gene fills in the end. The germline V gene encodes CDR1 LNHDA and CDR2 SQIVND (reference sequence). The CDR3 extends over 12 amino acids. Trimming removed 6 bases at V and 8 bases at J, with 11 bases between.

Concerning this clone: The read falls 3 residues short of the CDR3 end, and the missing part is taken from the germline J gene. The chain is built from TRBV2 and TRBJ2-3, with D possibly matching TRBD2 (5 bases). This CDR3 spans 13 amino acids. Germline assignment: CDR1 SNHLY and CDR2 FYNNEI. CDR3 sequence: CASSEDGDQPQYF. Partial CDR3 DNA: TGTGCCAGCAGCGAGGACGGGGATCAGCCG.

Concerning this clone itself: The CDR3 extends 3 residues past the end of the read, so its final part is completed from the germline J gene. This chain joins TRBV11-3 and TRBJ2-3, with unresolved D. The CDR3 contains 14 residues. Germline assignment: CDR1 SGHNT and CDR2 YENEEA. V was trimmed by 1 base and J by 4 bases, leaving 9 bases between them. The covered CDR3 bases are TGTGCCAGCAGCTTAGGATGGCAGGCAGATACG. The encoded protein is CASSLGWQADT. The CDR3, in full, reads CASSLGWQADTQYF.

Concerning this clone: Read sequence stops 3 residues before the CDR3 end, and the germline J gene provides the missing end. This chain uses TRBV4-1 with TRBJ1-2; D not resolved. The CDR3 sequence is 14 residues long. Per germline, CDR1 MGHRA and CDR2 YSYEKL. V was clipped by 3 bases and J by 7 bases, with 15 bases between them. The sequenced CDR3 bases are TGCGCCAGCAGCCATTTCGGGCGGGAAGCTGGC. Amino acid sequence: CASSHFGREAG. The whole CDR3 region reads CASSHFGREAGYTF.

CDR3 residues: CASSDTNTGELFF. The sequenced CDR3 bases are TGTGCCAGTTCGGACACTAACACCGGGGAG. This chain connects TRBV19 to TRBJ2-2; weak D call: TRBD1 (5 bases). The CDR3 is cut off 3 residues early in the read; its end comes from the germline J gene. Per germline, CDR1 LNHDA and CDR2 SQIVND (reference sequence). This CDR3 region has 13 residues. V lost 8 bases to trimming and J lost 2 bases, with 9 bases between them.

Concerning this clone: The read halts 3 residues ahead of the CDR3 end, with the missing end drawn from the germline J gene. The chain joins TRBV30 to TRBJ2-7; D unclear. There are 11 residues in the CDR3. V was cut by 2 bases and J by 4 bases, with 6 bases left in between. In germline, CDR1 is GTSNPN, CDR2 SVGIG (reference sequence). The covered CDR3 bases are TGTGCCTGGAGTAAAGGGTACGAG. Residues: CAWSKGYE. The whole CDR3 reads CAWSKGYEQYF. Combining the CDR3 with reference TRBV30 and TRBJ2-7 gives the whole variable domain SQTIHQWPATLVQPVGSPLSLECTVEGTSNPNLYWYRQAAGRGLQLLFYSVGIGQISSEVPQNLSASRPQDRQFILSSKKLLLSDSGFYLCAWSKGYEQYFGPGTRLTVT.